The 16 T cell receptor beta chains below come from one sample, sequenced in a study of T cells after yellow fever vaccination (dated by TCRdb to about 2019). To prepare the library, 5' RACE was applied. For sequencing, an Illumina NovaSeq 6000 was employed. TCRdb ran its own pipeline on the public reads, namely fastp trimming at Q25 and MiXCR clone calling, and kept in-frame beta chains. One record per CDR3 amino acid sequence lists the most common genes and DNA. Within this sample are a few hundred thousand distinct CDR3 sequences, with 3.6% of them counted one time only. Of the sample, 20% to 25% is held by the ten largest clones. The sample's treatment or condition label, in plain terms: live attenuated yellow fever vaccine strain. The source material was PBMCs, sampled on the day of the yellow fever booster vaccination. The source of these receptors is a young man who received the YFV17D yellow fever vaccine.

This clonotype was seen more than once but under ten times. The chain carries TRBV27 and TRBJ1-1, with D hard to call. The germline V gene encodes CDR1 MNHEY and CDR2 SMNVEV (reference sequence). Trimming removed 3 bases from V and 0 bases from J, with 11 bases in between. The CDR3 is 15 amino acids. CDR3 nucleotides: TGTGCCAGCAGTTTGAAGGCAACCATGAACACTGAAGCTTTCTTT. Translating gives CASSLKATMNTEAFF.

In this sample, this clonotype turned up many times. The V call is TRBV20-1, the J call TRBJ1-4, with 8 bases fitting TRBD1. CDR1 and CDR2 from the germline V gene are DFQATT and SNEGSKA (reference sequence). CDR3 length equals 13 residues. Trimming at V came to 6 bases and at J to 4 bases, leaving 4 bases not matched to a gene. The CDR3 nucleotides read TGCAGTGCGCGGACAGGGAGTAATGAAAAACTGTTTTTT. Its translation is CSARTGSNEKLFF.

This clonotype occurred many times. CDR3 loop: CASGRGEGETQYF. CDR3 nucleotide sequence: TGTGCCAGCGGTAGGGGGGAAGGGGAGACCCAGTACTTC. This chain uses TRBV12-3 or TRBV12-4 with TRBJ2-5, with D perhaps matching TRBD1 or TRBD2 (6 bases each). V was shortened by 8 bases and J by 5 bases, with 15 bases between the two germline ends. The CDR3 length is 13 residues.

This clonotype was recorded a few times. The chain employs TRBV20-1 and TRBJ1-2, with D tentatively TRBD1 (5 bases). The CDR3 totals 14 residues. Trimming left V 1 base short and J 8 bases short, with 17 bases between. Germline V gene data show CDR1 as DFQATT and CDR2 as SNEGSKA (reference sequence). In DNA, the CDR3 is TGCAGTGCTAGAGCGGGCCCCAGGGTGTGGGGCTACACCTTC. It is translated as CSARAGPRVWGYTF.

This clonotype was detected many times. This chain links TRBV21-1 with TRBJ2-7; the table's TRBD1 call for D was not verified on the DNA. TRBV21-1 counts as a pseudogene. This CDR3 comprises 13 residues. DNA of the CDR3: TGTGCCATCAGGCAGGGAGAAACCTACGAGCAGTACGTC. As protein: CAIRQGETYEQYV.

Ten or more counts support this clonotype. The chain couples TRBV7-9 to TRBJ2-1, with D uncertain. Trimming stripped 6 bases from V and 1 base from J, with 7 bases between. CDR1 and CDR2 (germline): SEHNR, FQNEAQ (reference sequence). This CDR3 spans 13 amino acids. CDR3 amino acids: CASSSFSYNEQFF. CDR3 nucleotides: TGTGCCAGCAGTTCCTTTTCCTACAATGAGCAGTTCTTC.

This clonotype occurred many times. The rearrangement uses TRBV30 and TRBJ2-1; D is possibly TRBD1 (5 bases). Trimming took off 2 bases at V and 2 bases at J, with 10 bases between the two ends. The CDR3 covers 14 residues. CDR1 and CDR2 (germline): GTSNPN, SVGIG (reference sequence). CDR3 nucleotide sequence: TGTGCCTGGAGTAACGGACAAGCCTACAATGAGCAGTTCTTC. Protein: CAWSNGQAYNEQFF.

This clonotype was detected ten times or more. The chain uses TRBV7-9 and TRBJ2-3, with D hard to call. With 5 bases removed from V and 0 bases from J, the gap between germline ends came to 15 bases. CDR1 SEHNR and CDR2 FQNEAQ come from the germline V gene (reference sequence). The CDR3 has 16 residues. The CDR3 is CASSGPRTLSTDTQYF. The CDR3 bases are TGTGCCAGCAGCGGACCCCGGACGCTAAGCACAGATACGCAGTATTTT.

This clonotype was counted many times. The gene calls are TRBV5-1 and TRBJ1-2; 7 bases agree with TRBD1. Trimming at V came to 0 bases and at J to 3 bases, leaving 5 bases not matched to a gene. Germline V gives CDR1 SGHRS, CDR2 YFSETQ. The CDR3 spans 15 residues. CDR3 in amino acids: CASSLDPGGDYGYTF. The CDR3 nucleotides are TGCGCCAGCAGCTTGGACCCAGGGGGGGACTATGGCTACACCTTC.

The gene calls are TRBV29-1 and TRBJ2-1, with no clear D. Trimming took 7 bases from V and 0 from J, leaving 13 bases between them. This CDR3 is built from 14 residues. Looked up from germline, CDR1 is SQVTM and CDR2 is ANQGSEA. The CDR3 here is CSGTYWSSYNEQFF. The DNA for the CDR3 is TGCAGCGGTACCTATTGGAGCTCCTACAATGAGCAGTTCTTC.

At least ten counts were recorded for this clonotype. Written as DNA, the CDR3 is TGTGCCAGCAGCTTATATACAGGGAATCAGCCCCAGCATTTT. As protein: CASSLYTGNQPQHF. V gene TRBV7-2 combines with J gene TRBJ1-5, with D tentatively TRBD1 (6 bases). The CDR3 totals 14 residues. The germline CDR1 and CDR2 sequences are SGHTA and FQGNSA. V dropped 2 bases and J dropped 4 bases, with 9 bases sitting between them.

This clonotype has only one observation. Possible read error: a much larger clone is one base away. V gene TRBV3-1 combines with J gene TRBJ2-7; no definite D call. V was cut by 4 bases and J by 2 bases, with 9 bases left in between. The CDR3 length is 13 residues. From germline, CDR1 is LGHDT and CDR2 YNNKEL (reference sequence). CDR3 in amino acids: CASSLTFTYEQYF. The CDR3, as DNA: TGTGCCAGCAGCCTGACGTTTACCTACGAGCAGTACTTC.

This clonotype was seen many times. The V and J genes are TRBV7-2 and TRBJ1-1; 7 positions agree with TRBD1. Germline V gene sequence: CDR1 SGHTA, CDR2 FQGNSA. The CDR3 covers 14 residues. V dropped 5 bases and J dropped 10; count of bases not matched to a gene: 13. This CDR3 reads CASSPRQGLRGAFF. DNA of the CDR3: TGTGCCAGCAGCCCGCGACAGGGCCTACGTGGAGCTTTCTTT.

This clonotype was seen a few times. This sequence joins TRBV19 and TRBJ2-1; the match to TRBD1 covers 10 bases. The CDR3 spans 16 residues. The J segment lost 6 bases and the V segment lost 7 bases, leaving 12 bases of the junction unmatched. CDR1 LNHDA and CDR2 SQIVND come from the germline V gene (reference sequence). In DNA, the CDR3 is TGTGCCAGTAAGTCCACCCCGGGACAGGGGTCCAATGAGCAGTTCTTC. This sequence encodes CASKSTPGQGSNEQFF. The full variable domain, completed using reference TRBV19 and TRBJ2-1, is DGGITQSPKYLFRKEGQNVTLSCEQNLNHDAMYWYRQDPGQGLRLIYYSQIVNDFQKGDIAEGYSVSREKKESFPLTVTSAQKNPTAFYLCASKSTPGQGSNEQFFGPGTRLTVL.

The sample holds many counts of this clonotype. The CDR3 DNA reads as TGCAGCGCCGAGACAGAACCCACAGATACGCAGTATTTT. Translating gives CSAETEPTDTQYF. The chain uses TRBV29-1 and TRBJ2-3; D is perhaps TRBD1 (5 bases). V was shortened by 7 bases and J by 2 bases, with 13 bases between the two germline ends. This CDR3 is 13 amino acids long. The germline gives CDR1 SQVTM, CDR2 ANQGSEA.

This clonotype was counted many times. V gene TRBV6-5 combines with J gene TRBJ2-5, with D possibly TRBD1 on 6 matching bases. The CDR3 totals 14 residues. Trimming removed 7 bases at V and 4 bases at J, with 16 bases between. Germline V gene sequence: CDR1 MNHEY, CDR2 SVGAGI. Here the CDR3 DNA reads TGTGCCAGCACGACAGGAGGATTCAGAGAGACCCAGTACTTC. The encoded protein is CASTTGGFRETQYF.